The 26 T cell receptor beta chains reported below all come from one sample, sequenced in a study of Graves' ophthalmopathy and Graves' hyperthyroidism. RNA served as the template for amplifying TCR beta CDR3 regions. An initial RT-PCR round employing HTBI primers preceded a second-round multiplex PCR. TCRdb processed the multiplex PCR reads anew with MiXCR; each CDR3 protein has one entry. The sample has 200,000 to 250,000 distinct CDR3 sequences; roughly 21% are singletons. The sample consisted of peripheral blood. These receptors all stem from a woman between 45 and 60 years old with Graves' ophthalmopathy.

This clonotype occurred many times. This chain uses TRBV29-1 with TRBJ2-7; D tentatively reads TRBD1 or TRBD2 (7 bases each). Trimming took 3 bases from V and 2 from J, leaving 14 bases between them. Germline-derived CDR1 and CDR2 are SQVTM and ANQGSEA. CDR3 size: 14 residues. The CDR3 region has the DNA TGCAGCGTTGAGGGAGGGCAGGGGGCCTACGAGCAGTACTTC. It is translated as CSVEGGQGAYEQYF.

This clonotype was seen ten or more times. The rearrangement joins TRBV12-3 or TRBV12-4 to TRBJ2-7, with a tentative D call TRBD2 (6 bases). This CDR3 is built from 15 residues. With 2 bases removed from V and 5 bases from J, the gap between germline ends came to 16 bases. CDR3 nucleotide sequence: TGTGCCAGCAGTTTATCGGGACTTCCGGACCACGAGCAGTACTTC. This sequence encodes CASSLSGLPDHEQYF.

This clonotype was detected ten times or more. J is TRBJ2-4 and V is TRBV29-1; TRBD2 matches at 7 bases. With 6 bases clipped from V and 4 bases from J, the junction kept 12 bases outside the gene matches. The CDR3 spans 15 residues. CDR1 is SQVTM, CDR2 ANQGSEA, per germline. CDR3 in amino acids: CSVLSGTTTKNIQYF. The CDR3 DNA follows: TGCAGCGTCCTCAGCGGGACTACTACAAAAAACATTCAGTACTTC.

The chain couples TRBV7-3 to TRBJ2-7; 9 bases line up with TRBD1. The CDR3 contains 15 residues. After removal of 5 bases from V and 0 bases from J, the junction contained 5 bases not matched to a gene. CDR1 and CDR2 from the germline V gene are SGHTA and FQGTGA. The CDR3 DNA is TGTGCCAGCAGCCCCGGGACAGGGCCCTCCTACGAGCAGTACTTC. This codes for CASSPGTGPSYEQYF. Together with reference TRBV7-3 and TRBJ2-7, the CDR3 gives the full variable domain: GAGVSQTPSNKVTEKGKYVELRCDPISGHTALYWYRQSLGQGPEFLIYFQGTGAADDSGLPNDRFFAVRPEGSVSTLKIQRTERGDSAVYLCASSPGTGPSYEQYFGPGTRLTVT.

The chain employs TRBV19 and TRBJ1-5; maybe TRBD1 (5 bases). CDR1 is LNHDA and CDR2 is SQIVND in the germline V gene (reference sequence). The CDR3 extends over 14 amino acids. With 3 bases removed from V and 5 bases from J, the gap between germline ends came to 11 bases. CDR3 nucleotides: TGTGCCAGTAGTATTACGGGAGGGGATCAGCCCCAGCATTTT. This gives the protein CASSITGGDQPQHF.

Ten or more counts support this clonotype. The rearrangement links TRBV12-3 or TRBV12-4 to TRBJ1-2, with a possible D match to TRBD1 (5 bases). Trimming stripped 3 bases from V and 4 bases from J, with 6 bases between. The CDR3 loop spans 12 amino acids. CDR3 amino acids: CASSFQGYGYTF. CDR3 coding DNA: TGTGCCAGCAGTTTTCAGGGCTATGGCTACACCTTC.

This clonotype appeared many times. V usage is TRBV4-2 and J usage is TRBJ1-1; D perhaps matches TRBD1 (5 bases). CDR1 is LGHNA, CDR2 YNFKEQ, per germline. V lost 1 base and J 0 bases, leaving 9 bases between the germline ends. This CDR3 has 15 residues. As DNA, the CDR3 is TGTGCCAGCAGCCAAGGAGAAGGGGTGAACACTGAAGCTTTCTTT. It codes for CASSQGEGVNTEAFF.

The chain couples TRBV6-1 to TRBJ2-2; no firm D call. V lost 10 bases, J lost 0 bases, and 12 bases lay in between. This CDR3 spans 14 amino acids. Per germline, CDR1 MNHNS and CDR2 SASEGT. This chain's CDR3 is CANKDHANTGELFF. The CDR3 DNA follows: TGTGCCAACAAGGACCATGCGAACACCGGGGAGCTGTTTTTT.

This clonotype has a count of ten or more. The gene calls are TRBV9 and TRBJ2-7; the D gene is possibly TRBD1 (6 bases). Germline V CDR1 and CDR2: SGDLS, YYNGEE. V gave up 0 bases and J gave up 0 bases, with 13 bases separating them. The CDR3 spans 16 residues. The CDR3 sequence: CASSVVDSVLSYEQYF. As DNA, the CDR3 is TGTGCCAGCAGCGTAGTGGACAGTGTCCTCTCCTACGAGCAGTACTTC. Complete variable domain (other parts from reference TRBV9 and TRBJ2-7): DSGVTQTPKHLITATGQRVTLRCSPRSGDLSVYWYQQSLDQGLQFLIQYYNGEERAKGNILERFSAQQFPDLHSELNLSSLELGDSALYFCASSVVDSVLSYEQYFGPGTRLTVT.

This clonotype occurred many times. The rearrangement links TRBV12-3 or TRBV12-4 to TRBJ1-2; no definite D call. CDR3 length: 16 residues. Trimming removed 6 bases at V and 0 bases at J, with 17 bases between. CDR3 in amino acids: CASSASFGTSNYGYTF. In nucleotides, the CDR3 is TGTGCCAGCAGCGCTTCGTTCGGCACATCTAACTATGGCTACACCTTC.

This clonotype was counted ten times or more. The CDR3 DNA reads TGCAGTGCTAACCCCTCGACAGGGTACGTCTACGAGCAGTACTTC. Protein product: CSANPSTGYVYEQYF. This chain uses TRBV20-1 with TRBJ2-7; 7 nucleotides agree with TRBD1. The CDR3 consists of 15 residues. Germline CDR1 reads DFQATT; CDR2 reads SNEGSKA (reference sequence). V gave up 4 bases and J gave up 3 bases; unmatched junction bases: 12.

This clonotype has ten or more counts. The V and J genes are TRBV27 and TRBJ2-5; D gene ambiguous. This CDR3 contains 13 residues. V lost 5 bases and J lost 5, with 12 bases in between. Per germline, CDR1 MNHEY and CDR2 SMNVEV (reference sequence). DNA of the CDR3: TGTGCCAGCAGTCCCAGCCCCCACGAGACCCAGTACTTC. Amino acids: CASSPSPHETQYF.

This clonotype was seen more than once but under ten times. This chain links TRBV16 with TRBJ1-5, with D hard to call. Germline CDR1 is KGHSY and CDR2 is FQNENV. The V end was cut by 1 base, the J end by 7 bases, with 11 bases between. The CDR3 contains 14 residues. The CDR3 coding sequence is TGTGCCAGCAGCCAATTAAAGGGCGGGCAGCCCCAGCATTTT. This translates into CASSQLKGGQPQHF. Filled out from reference TRBV16 and TRBJ1-5, the complete variable domain reads GEEVAQTPKHLVRGEGQKAKLYCAPIKGHSYVFWYQQVLKNEFKFLISFQNENVFDETGMPKERFSAKCLPNSPCSLEIQATKLEDSAVYFCASSQLKGGQPQHFGDGTRLSIL.

This clonotype was observed many times. The chain is built from TRBV6-1 and TRBJ2-2; 9 bases agree with TRBD2. Germline V gene data show CDR1 as MNHNS and CDR2 as SASEGT. This CDR3 is 14 amino acids long. The V segment lost 8 bases and the J segment 1 base; nucleotides outside the gene matches: 2. The CDR3 DNA reads TGTGCCAGCGCGACTAGCGGGAACACCGGGGAGCTGTTTTTT. Its translation: CASATSGNTGELFF.

The genes are TRBV4-1 and TRBJ1-1; D is unclear. The length of the CDR3 is 17 residues. From germline, CDR1 is MGHRA and CDR2 YSYEKL. V dropped 1 base and J dropped 0 bases, with 15 bases sitting between them. In DNA form, the CDR3 reads TGCGCCAGCAGCCAAGCCTTCTGGCCAAGCATGAACACTGAAGCTTTCTTT. Translated, it gives CASSQAFWPSMNTEAFF.

The sample holds many counts of this clonotype. The chain uses TRBV19 and TRBJ2-1, with 7 bases that match TRBD2. The ends lost 6 bases at V and 5 bases at J; junction bases unmatched: 4. Germline-derived CDR1 and CDR2 are LNHDA and SQIVND (reference sequence). The CDR3 runs to 13 residues. In DNA, the CDR3 is TGTGCCAGTAGGGGGGGAGGGGACAATGAGCAGTTCTTC. Amino acid sequence: CASRGGGDNEQFF.

The V and J genes are TRBV29-1 and TRBJ2-7; 8 bases fit TRBD2. The ends lost 7 bases at V and 6 bases at J; junction bases unmatched: 14. Germline CDR1 and CDR2: SQVTM and ANQGSEA. This CDR3 comprises 14 residues. CDR3 bases: TGCAGCGCCGAGGCGACGGTAGCGGGGAGCGAGCAGTACTTC. Its translation is CSAEATVAGSEQYF.

This clonotype has a count of ten or more. This chain joins TRBV29-1 and TRBJ2-7; 8 bases fit TRBD1. The CDR3 runs 14 residues. CDR1 is SQVTM, CDR2 ANQGSEA, per germline. V gave up 6 bases and J gave up 5 bases; unmatched junction bases: 12. The CDR3 reads CSVLTRTGIDEQYF. The CDR3 nucleotides are TGCAGCGTCCTAACTAGGACAGGGATCGACGAGCAGTACTTC.

The chain recombines TRBV6-1 with TRBJ1-5; no reliable D call. The CDR3 is 15 residues long. CDR1 and CDR2 (germline): MNHNS, SASEGT. V was clipped by 1 base and J by 0 bases, with 7 bases between them. The CDR3 protein is CASSEVGFSNQPQHF. The CDR3 DNA follows: TGTGCCAGCAGTGAAGTTGGATTTAGCAATCAGCCCCAGCATTTT.

This clonotype came up many times. The CDR3 sequence: CASSPRDRFVQYF. Here the CDR3 DNA reads TGTGCCAGCAGCCCCCGGGACAGGTTTGTCCAGTACTTC. The chain has TRBV2 and TRBJ2-7, with 8 positions matching TRBD1. CDR1 is SNHLY and CDR2 is FYNNEI in the germline V gene. The length of the CDR3 is 13 residues. The V segment lost 6 bases and the J segment 10 bases; nucleotides outside the gene matches: 11. The whole variable domain, remainder taken from reference TRBV2 and TRBJ2-7, is EPEVTQTPSHQVTQMGQEVILRCVPISNHLYFYWYRQILGQKVEFLVSFYNNEISEKSEIFDDQFSVERPDGSNFTLKIRSTKLEDSAMYFCASSPRDRFVQYFGPGTRLTVT.

The V and J genes are TRBV12-3 or TRBV12-4 and TRBJ2-5; 8 bases map to TRBD1. V gave up 4 bases and J gave up 5 bases; unmatched junction bases: 6. The CDR3 totals 14 residues. The CDR3 here is CASSSFRGQETQYF. The CDR3 coding sequence is TGTGCCAGCAGTTCCTTCAGGGGGCAGGAGACCCAGTACTTC.

This clonotype was counted ten times or more. The chain couples TRBV2 to TRBJ2-1; D may correspond to TRBD1 or TRBD2 (6 bases each). Deletions cut 7 bases from V and 2 bases from J, with 12 bases between. Germline V lookup: CDR1 SNHLY, CDR2 FYNNEI. The length of the CDR3 is 14 residues. This chain's CDR3 is CASTRGGTYNEQFF. CDR3 DNA sequence: TGTGCCAGCACCAGAGGGGGGACCTACAATGAGCAGTTCTTC.

This clonotype was picked up many times. V and J are TRBV10-3 and TRBJ1-6, with D perhaps matching TRBD1 (5 bases). The germline V gene has CDR1 ENHRY and CDR2 SYGVKD. The CDR3 is made up of 16 amino acids. V shed 4 bases and J shed 7 bases, with 17 bases lying between them. This CDR3 reads CAISGMQGGANSPLHF. CDR3 nucleotide sequence: TGTGCCATCAGTGGCATGCAGGGAGGAGCAAATTCACCCCTCCACTTT.

This sequence joins TRBV12-3 or TRBV12-4 and TRBJ1-5; weak D call: TRBD1 (6 bases). This CDR3 comprises 14 residues. V lost 7 bases and J 5 bases, leaving 15 bases between the germline ends. Here the CDR3 DNA reads TGTGCCAGCAAGAATGCAGGGGATTATCAGCCCCAGCATTTT. It is translated as CASKNAGDYQPQHF.

This clonotype was seen more than once but under ten times. This chain joins TRBV28 and TRBJ1-6; 7 nucleotides agree with TRBD1. The CDR3 has 17 amino acids. V was clipped by 6 bases and J by 7 bases; unmatched bases: 15. CDR1 and CDR2 from the germline V gene are MDHEN and SYDVKM. The CDR3 region is CASRPHDRVGRNSPLHF. Here the CDR3 DNA reads TGTGCCAGCAGACCGCACGACAGGGTGGGAAGGAATTCACCCCTCCACTTT.

With respect to this clonotype: The junction and the germline gene differ at one end; a read error may be behind it. The J gene is TRBJ1-1, the V gene TRBV28; 8 bases are shared with TRBD1. This CDR3 comprises 11 residues. CDR1 and CDR2 (germline): MDHEN, SYDVKM. This chain's CDR3 is CASSLSTGVIF. The CDR3 nucleotides read TGTGCCAGCAGTCTGTCGACAGGGGTGATCTTT.